This T cell receptor beta chain was found in a study of lymphopenia after photon versus proton radiotherapy. Study outcomes and limitations: Post-nadir diversity loss with photons came from oligoclonal expansion, particularly CD8+ Temra cells. Photon-treated patients lost naive T cells and TCR diversity; proton-treated stayed stable.

Clones were sequenced by immunoSEQ multiplex PCR, and TCRdb holds only the in-frame ones, with some missing. The sample has 15,000 to 20,000 clones; 70% to 90% are singletons. The V gene end was trimmed by 2 bases and the J gene end by 2 bases; junction bases not matched to a gene: 8. CDR1 MNHEY and CDR2 SMNVEV come from the germline V gene (reference sequence). This CDR3 region has 17 residues. As regards this clone: Its specificity is not known.

This TCR was recovered from a man aged 65-85 years with pancreatic cancer. The rearrangement joins TRBV27 to TRBJ1-5, with 8 bases aligning to TRBD1. The sequenced sample was peripheral blood, obtained from a patient treated with proton-based radiotherapy. CDR3 DNA: TGTGCCAGCAGTTTAGGACAGGGAGGGCCGGGCAATCAGCCCCAGCATTTT. Its protein product is CASSLGQGGPGNQPQHF.